This TCR beta chain was captured by sequencing in a study of blood T cell repertoires in COVID-19. Clones were sequenced by immunoSEQ multiplex PCR, and TCRdb holds only the in-frame ones, with some missing. The sample consists of 310,000 or so clones, 90% to 95% of them appearing once. Germline V gene sequence: CDR1 SGHNT, CDR2 YYREEE (reference sequence). V was cut by 0 bases and J by 6 bases, with 10 bases left in between. The CDR3 is made up of 13 amino acids. This sequence was found in a woman aged 25 to 39 with COVID-19, enrolled during active disease. The chain joins TRBV5-4 to TRBJ2-7; D may be TRBD2 (7 bases). The specimen sequenced was peripheral blood. The DNA of the CDR3 is TGTGCCAGCAGCTTGGGGGGGGGCGTCGAGCAGTACTTC. Translating it yields CASSLGGGVEQYF. Full variable domain (outside the CDR3, taken from reference TRBV5-4 and TRBJ2-7): ETGVTQSPTHLIKTRGQQVTLRCSSQSGHNTVSWYQQALGQGPQFIFQYYREEENGRGNFPPRFSGLQFPNYSSELNVNALELDDSALYLCASSLGGGVEQYFGPGTRLTVT.